This T cell receptor beta chain is from a study of control samples from healthy donors and cancer patients. This clone came up once. Profiled with immunoSEQ multiplex PCR; TCRdb holds only in-frame clones, not every one. The sample consists of 130,000 or so clones, roughly 90% of them appearing once. The CDR3 runs to 15 residues. Germline CDR1 reads LGHDT; CDR2 reads YNNKEL (reference sequence). Trimming took off 1 base at V and 3 bases at J, with 10 bases between the two ends. The clonotype comes from a woman aged 45-59 years in good health. The rearrangement links TRBV3-1 (or the pseudogene TRBV3-2) to TRBJ1-5; D is perhaps TRBD1 (6 bases). The specimen was blood. The CDR3 spells CASSQGGQNNQPQHF. The CDR3 bases are TGTGCCAGCAGCCAAGGTGGACAGAACAATCAGCCCCAGCATTTT.